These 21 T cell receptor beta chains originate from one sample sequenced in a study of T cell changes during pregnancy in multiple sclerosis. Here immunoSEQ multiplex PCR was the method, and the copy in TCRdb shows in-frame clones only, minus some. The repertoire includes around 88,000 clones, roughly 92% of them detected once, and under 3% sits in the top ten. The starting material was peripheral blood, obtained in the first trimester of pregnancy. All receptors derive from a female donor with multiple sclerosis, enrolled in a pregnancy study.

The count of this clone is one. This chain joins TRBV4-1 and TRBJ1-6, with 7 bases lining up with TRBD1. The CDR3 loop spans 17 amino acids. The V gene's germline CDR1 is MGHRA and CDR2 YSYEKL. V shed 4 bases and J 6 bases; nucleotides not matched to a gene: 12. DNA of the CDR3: TGCGCCAGCAGCCCGATCCAGATACAGGGGATTAATTCACCCCTCCACTTT. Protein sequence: CASSPIQIQGINSPLHF.

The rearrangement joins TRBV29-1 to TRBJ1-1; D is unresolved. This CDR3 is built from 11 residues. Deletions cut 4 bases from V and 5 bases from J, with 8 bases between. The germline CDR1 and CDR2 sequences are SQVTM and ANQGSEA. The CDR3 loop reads CSVARGTEAFF. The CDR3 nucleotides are TGCAGCGTTGCACGGGGAACTGAAGCTTTCTTT. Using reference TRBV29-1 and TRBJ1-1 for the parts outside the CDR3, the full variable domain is SAVISQKPSRDICQRGTSLTIQCQVDSQVTMMFWYRQQPGQSLTLIATANQGSEATYESGFVIDKFPISRPNLTFSTLTVSNMSPEDSSIYLCSVARGTEAFFGQGTRLTVV.

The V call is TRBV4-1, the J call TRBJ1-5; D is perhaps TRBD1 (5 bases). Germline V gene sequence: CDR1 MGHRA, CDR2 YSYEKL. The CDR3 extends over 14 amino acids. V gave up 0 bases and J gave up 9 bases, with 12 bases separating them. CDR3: CASSQDPGGGPQHF. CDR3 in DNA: TGCGCCAGCAGCCAAGATCCGGGGGGAGGGCCCCAGCATTTT.

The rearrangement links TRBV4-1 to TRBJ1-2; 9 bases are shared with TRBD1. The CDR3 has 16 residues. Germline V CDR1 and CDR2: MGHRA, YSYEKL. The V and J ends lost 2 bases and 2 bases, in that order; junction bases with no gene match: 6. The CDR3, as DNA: TGCGCCAGCAGCCAACCTGTTGGGACAGGGAACTATGGCTACACCTTC. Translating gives CASSQPVGTGNYGYTF.

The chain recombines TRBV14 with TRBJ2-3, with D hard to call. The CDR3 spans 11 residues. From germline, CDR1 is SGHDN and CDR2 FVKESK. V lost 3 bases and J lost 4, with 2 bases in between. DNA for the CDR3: TGTGCCAGCAGCCACTCAGATACGCAGTATTTT. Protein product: CASSHSDTQYF.

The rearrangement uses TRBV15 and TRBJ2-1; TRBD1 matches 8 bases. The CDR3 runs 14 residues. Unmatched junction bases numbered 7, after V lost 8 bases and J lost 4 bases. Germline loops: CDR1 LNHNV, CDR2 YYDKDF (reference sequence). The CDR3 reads CATLQGAPYNEQFF. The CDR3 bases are TGTGCCACCCTCCAGGGGGCGCCTTACAATGAGCAGTTCTTC.

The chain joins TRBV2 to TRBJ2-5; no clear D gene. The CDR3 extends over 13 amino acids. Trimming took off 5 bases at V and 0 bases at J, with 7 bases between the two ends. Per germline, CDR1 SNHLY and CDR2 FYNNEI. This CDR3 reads CASSTEYQETQYF. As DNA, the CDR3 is TGTGCCAGCAGTACAGAGTACCAAGAGACCCAGTACTTC.

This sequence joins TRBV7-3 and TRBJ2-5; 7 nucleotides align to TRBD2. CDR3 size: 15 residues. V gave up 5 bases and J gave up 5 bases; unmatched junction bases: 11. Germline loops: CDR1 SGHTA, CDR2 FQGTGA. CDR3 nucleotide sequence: TGTGCCAGCAGCCCCGTCCCTGGGGGGGTGGAGACCCAGTACTTC. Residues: CASSPVPGGVETQYF.

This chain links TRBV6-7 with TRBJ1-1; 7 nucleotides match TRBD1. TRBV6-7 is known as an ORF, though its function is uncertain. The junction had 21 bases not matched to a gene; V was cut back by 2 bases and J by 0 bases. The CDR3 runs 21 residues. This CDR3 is CASSYPGGNRDSKRVNTEAFF. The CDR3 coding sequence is TGTGCCAGCAGTTACCCTGGCGGTAACCGGGACAGCAAACGGGTGAACACTGAAGCTTTCTTT.

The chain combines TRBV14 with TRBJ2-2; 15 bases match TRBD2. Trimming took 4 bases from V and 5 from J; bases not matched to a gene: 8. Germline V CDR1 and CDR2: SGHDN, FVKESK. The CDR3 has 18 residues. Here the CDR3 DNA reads TGTGCCAGCAGCCCCGGGACTAGCGGGAGGCCGGGGACCGGGGAGCTGTTTTTT. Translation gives CASSPGTSGRPGTGELFF.

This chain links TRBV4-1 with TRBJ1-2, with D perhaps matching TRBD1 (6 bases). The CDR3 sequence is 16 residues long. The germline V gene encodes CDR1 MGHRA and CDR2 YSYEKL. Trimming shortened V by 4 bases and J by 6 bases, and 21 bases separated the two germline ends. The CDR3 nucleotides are TGCGCCAGCAGCCCGACCCCCGGGCTACAGGGAAATGGCTACACCTTC. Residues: CASSPTPGLQGNGYTF.

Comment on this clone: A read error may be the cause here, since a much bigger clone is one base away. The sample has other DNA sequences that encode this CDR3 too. CDR3 region: CASSLGRGTEAFF. In DNA, the CDR3 is TGTGCCAGCAGTTTGGGTCGGGGCACTGAAGCTTTCTTT. This chain links TRBV27 with TRBJ1-1; no definite D call. Germline V CDR1 and CDR2: MNHEY, SMNVEV (reference sequence). Trimming took off 3 bases at V and 4 bases at J, with 9 bases between the two ends. The CDR3 loop spans 13 amino acids.

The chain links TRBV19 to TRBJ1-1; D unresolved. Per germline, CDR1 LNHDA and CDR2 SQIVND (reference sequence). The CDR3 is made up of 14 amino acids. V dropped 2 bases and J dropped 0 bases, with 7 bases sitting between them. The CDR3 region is CASSISQLNTEAFF. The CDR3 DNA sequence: TGTGCCAGTAGTATATCACAGTTGAACACTGAAGCTTTCTTT.

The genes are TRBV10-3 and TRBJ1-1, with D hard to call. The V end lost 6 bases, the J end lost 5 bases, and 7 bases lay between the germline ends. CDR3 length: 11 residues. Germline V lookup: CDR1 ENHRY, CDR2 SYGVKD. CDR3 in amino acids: CAIRARTEAFF. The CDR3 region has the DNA TGTGCCATCAGGGCGAGGACTGAAGCTTTCTTT.

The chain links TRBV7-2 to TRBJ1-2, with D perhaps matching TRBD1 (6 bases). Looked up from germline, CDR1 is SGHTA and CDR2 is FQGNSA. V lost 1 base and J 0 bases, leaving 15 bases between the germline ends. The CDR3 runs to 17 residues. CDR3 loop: CASSLVSTGATNYGYTF. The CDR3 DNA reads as TGTGCCAGCAGCTTAGTTTCGACAGGCGCAACTAACTATGGCTACACCTTC.

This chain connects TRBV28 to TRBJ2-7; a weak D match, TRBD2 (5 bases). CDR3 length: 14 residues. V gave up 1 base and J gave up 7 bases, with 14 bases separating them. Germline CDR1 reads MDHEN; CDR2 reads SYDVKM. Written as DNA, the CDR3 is TGTGCCAGCAGTTTATCCGGCCGGGGATGGGAGCAGTACTTC. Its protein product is CASSLSGRGWEQYF.

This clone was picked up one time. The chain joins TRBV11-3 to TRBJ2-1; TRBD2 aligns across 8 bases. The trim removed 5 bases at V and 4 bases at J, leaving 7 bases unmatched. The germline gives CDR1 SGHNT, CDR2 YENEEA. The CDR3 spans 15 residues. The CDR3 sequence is CASSQGLESYNEQFF. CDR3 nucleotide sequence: TGTGCCAGCAGCCAGGGACTAGAAAGTTACAATGAGCAGTTCTTC.

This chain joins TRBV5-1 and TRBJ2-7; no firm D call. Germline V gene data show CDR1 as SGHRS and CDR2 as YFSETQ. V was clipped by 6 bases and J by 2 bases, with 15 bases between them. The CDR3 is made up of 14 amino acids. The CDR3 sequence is CASTMADTAYEQYF. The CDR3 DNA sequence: TGCGCCAGCACCATGGCAGATACCGCCTACGAGCAGTACTTC.

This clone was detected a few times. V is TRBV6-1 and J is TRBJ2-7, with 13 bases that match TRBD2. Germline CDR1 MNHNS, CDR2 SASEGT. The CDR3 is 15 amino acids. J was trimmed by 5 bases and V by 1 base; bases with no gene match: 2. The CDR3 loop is CASSEVGLAGDEQYF. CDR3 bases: TGTGCCAGCAGTGAAGTAGGACTAGCGGGGGACGAGCAGTACTTC.

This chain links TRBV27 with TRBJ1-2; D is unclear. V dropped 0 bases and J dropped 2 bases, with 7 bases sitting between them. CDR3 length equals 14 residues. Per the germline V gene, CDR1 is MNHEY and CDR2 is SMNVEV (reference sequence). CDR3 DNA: TGTGCCAGCAGTTTATCAGCGAACAACTATGGCTACACCTTC. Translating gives CASSLSANNYGYTF.

CDR3 amino acids: CASSLTPGLAGQETQYF. CDR3 DNA: TGTGCCAGCAGCTTAACCCCGGGACTAGCGGGCCAAGAGACCCAGTACTTC. The chain uses TRBV7-6 and TRBJ2-5, with TRBD2 matching over 12 bases. Germline V lookup: CDR1 SGHVS, CDR2 FNYEAQ. V lost 2 bases, J lost 1 base, and 5 bases stayed unmatched. The length of the CDR3 is 17 residues.